The rows below give T cell receptor beta chains drawn from one sample of a study of cytomegalovirus exposure and HLA in healthy donors. Produced via immunoSEQ multiplex PCR; TCRdb's table is partial and in-frame only. The sample records roughly 190,000 clones, about 77% being singletons. The sequencing sample was made of PBMCs. The source is a female donor in good health and CMV-seronegative. Both conserved end residues are part of each CDR3. A D gene is named only where the DNA matches it firmly. Clone size is stated in some rows and not others, as once, few, many or a class when expanded.

v_gene: TRBV11-3
d_gene: .
j_gene: TRBJ2-7
abundance: .
CDR3nt: TGTGCCAGCAGCTTGAGCGCTAGCTCCTACGAGCAGTACTTC
CDR3aa: CASSLSASSYEQYF

v_gene: TRBV4-1
d_gene: .
j_gene: TRBJ2-1
abundance: .
CDR3nt: TGCGCCAGCAGCCAGACCCCGACAGGTCTTATGCCCTACAATGAGCAGTTCTTC
CDR3aa: CASSQTPTGLMPYNEQFF

v_gene: TRBV6-6
d_gene: .
j_gene: TRBJ1-1
abundance: .
CDR3nt: TGTGCCAGCAGCCAAAGAGACATGAACACTGAAGCTTTCTTT
CDR3aa: CASSQRDMNTEAFF

v_gene: TRBV5-6
d_gene: .
j_gene: TRBJ2-7
abundance: .
CDR3nt: TGTGCCAGCAGCTTGGTCGGGTCGAGTGGGCAGTACTTC
CDR3aa: CASSLVGSSGQYF

v_gene: TRBV7-9
d_gene: .
j_gene: TRBJ1-5
abundance: .
CDR3nt: TGTGCCAGCAGCTTAGGGGCAGGGATGAGCAATCAGCCCCAGCATTTT
CDR3aa: CASSLGAGMSNQPQHF

v_gene: TRBV5-1
d_gene: TRBD1
j_gene: TRBJ2-6
abundance: .
CDR3nt: TGCGCCAGCAGAGCTTGGATGGTCGACAGGGATTTTCTTGGGGCCAACGTCCTGACTTTC
CDR3aa: CASRAWMVDRDFLGANVLTF

v_gene: TRBV28
d_gene: TRBD1
j_gene: TRBJ1-4
abundance: .
CDR3nt: TGTGCCAGCAGACGGACAGGGGGTAAACTGTTTTTT
CDR3aa: CASRRTGGKLFF

v_gene: TRBV6-6
d_gene: TRBD2
j_gene: TRBJ2-2
abundance: once
CDR3nt: TGTGCCAGCAGTCTTTTAGCGGGCGGTAGCACCGGGGAGCTGTTTTTT
CDR3aa: CASSLLAGGSTGELFF

v_gene: TRBV5-4
d_gene: .
j_gene: TRBJ1-2
abundance: .
CDR3nt: TGTGCCAGCAGGGCCCCCGGCGGGAACTATGGCTACACCTTC
CDR3aa: CASRAPGGNYGYTF

v_gene: TRBV7-8
d_gene: .
j_gene: TRBJ1-5
abundance: .
CDR3nt: TGTGCCAGCAGCCCCACAGTGGGGGCCCTCAATCAGCCCCAGCATTTT
CDR3aa: CASSPTVGALNQPQHF

v_gene: TRBV9
d_gene: TRBD1
j_gene: TRBJ1-2
abundance: .
CDR3nt: TGTGCCAGCAGCAGAGGAGGGCCGGACAGGCAAGGCGGCTACACCTTC
CDR3aa: CASSRGGPDRQGGYTF

v_gene: TRBV2
d_gene: .
j_gene: TRBJ1-1
abundance: .
CDR3nt: TGTGCCAGCAGGGACAGCAACACTGAAGCTTTCTTT
CDR3aa: CASRDSNTEAFF

v_gene: TRBV7-3
d_gene: .
j_gene: TRBJ1-1
abundance: .
CDR3nt: TGTGCCAGCAGCTCAAGACAGAACACTGAAGCTTTCTTT
CDR3aa: CASSSRQNTEAFF

v_gene: TRBV2
d_gene: .
j_gene: TRBJ2-5
abundance: .
CDR3nt: TGTGCCAGCAGTGAAACGGACCAAGAGACCCAGTACTTC
CDR3aa: CASSETDQETQYF

v_gene: TRBV4-3
d_gene: TRBD2
j_gene: TRBJ2-2
abundance: .
CDR3nt: TGCGCCAGCAGCCATCCCCTAGCGGGGAACACCGGGGAGCTGTTTTTT
CDR3aa: CASSHPLAGNTGELFF

v_gene: TRBV7-3
d_gene: TRBD1
j_gene: TRBJ1-2
abundance: .
CDR3nt: TGTGCGACCAAGGGTTGGGGACAGGGCCATGGGTATGGCTACACCTTC
CDR3aa: CATKGWGQGHGYGYTF

v_gene: TRBV28
d_gene: .
j_gene: TRBJ2-7
abundance: .
CDR3nt: TGTGCCAGCAGCCGCCGCGGACAGCGCTCCTACGAGCAGTACTTC
CDR3aa: CASSRRGQRSYEQYF

v_gene: TRBV11-2
d_gene: TRBD2
j_gene: TRBJ2-5
abundance: .
CDR3nt: TGTGCCAGCAGCTTAGGTAGCGGGCTGGAGACCCAGTACTTC
CDR3aa: CASSLGSGLETQYF

v_gene: TRBV19
d_gene: .
j_gene: TRBJ2-5
abundance: few
CDR3nt: TGTGCCAGTAGTATATCGGGGGTTGGGAAAGAGACCCAGTACTTC
CDR3aa: CASSISGVGKETQYF

v_gene: TRBV30
d_gene: TRBD1
j_gene: TRBJ1-2
abundance: few
CDR3nt: TGTGCCTGGATGACAGGGCCGAACTATGGCTACACCTTC
CDR3aa: CAWMTGPNYGYTF

v_gene: TRBV7-9
d_gene: TRBD1
j_gene: TRBJ2-1
abundance: few
CDR3nt: TGTGCCAGCAGCTTTGGACAGGGGATGGATGAGCAGTTCTTC
CDR3aa: CASSFGQGMDEQFF

v_gene: TRBV5-1
d_gene: TRBD1
j_gene: TRBJ1-4
abundance: .
CDR3nt: TGCGCCAGCAGCTTGTTGGACAGGGAAGGTAATGAAAAACTGTTTTTT
CDR3aa: CASSLLDREGNEKLFF

v_gene: TRBV7-9
d_gene: TRBD2
j_gene: TRBJ2-3
abundance: .
CDR3nt: TGTGCCAGCAGCTTAGCGGAGGCTAGCGGGAGATCAGATACGCAGTATTTT
CDR3aa: CASSLAEASGRSDTQYF

v_gene: TRBV27
d_gene: .
j_gene: TRBJ1-2
abundance: once
CDR3nt: TGTGCCAGCAAGGAGGGGTCTAACTATGGCTACACCTTC
CDR3aa: CASKEGSNYGYTF

v_gene: TRBV30
d_gene: TRBD1
j_gene: TRBJ2-5
abundance: few
CDR3nt: TGTGCCTGGAGTGTTGGAGACAGGGCAATAGAGACCCAGTACTTC
CDR3aa: CAWSVGDRAIETQYF

v_gene: TRBV10-3
d_gene: .
j_gene: TRBJ1-5
abundance: few
CDR3nt: TGTGCCATGCGGACAGATAGCAATCAGCCCCAGCATTTT
CDR3aa: CAMRTDSNQPQHF

v_gene: TRBV5-1
d_gene: .
j_gene: TRBJ2-7
abundance: .
CDR3nt: TGCGCCAGCAGCTTGGCCCCGGGAGCAAACTACGAGCAGTACTTC
CDR3aa: CASSLAPGANYEQYF

v_gene: TRBV5-6
d_gene: TRBD1
j_gene: TRBJ2-5
abundance: .
CDR3nt: TGTGCCAGCAGCTCAACCGACAGGGGTAGGGAGACCCAGTACTTC
CDR3aa: CASSSTDRGRETQYF

v_gene: TRBV20-1
d_gene: .
j_gene: TRBJ1-1
abundance: .
CDR3nt: TGCAGTGCTTTCCAGGGCACTGAAGCTTTCTTT
CDR3aa: CSAFQGTEAFF

v_gene: TRBV9
d_gene: .
j_gene: TRBJ2-5
abundance: .
CDR3nt: TGTGCCAGCAGCGTATTCGGGAGTCAAGAGACCCAGTACTTC
CDR3aa: CASSVFGSQETQYF

v_gene: TRBV6-4
d_gene: .
j_gene: TRBJ2-2
abundance: .
CDR3nt: TGTGCCAGCAGTGGGCAGGGCGAGACCGGGGAGCTGTTTTTT
CDR3aa: CASSGQGETGELFF

v_gene: TRBV4-3
d_gene: TRBD2
j_gene: TRBJ2-7
abundance: .
CDR3nt: TGCGCCAGCAGCCAAGGGACTAGCGTCTCCTACGAGCAGTACTTC
CDR3aa: CASSQGTSVSYEQYF

v_gene: TRBV6-1
d_gene: TRBD1
j_gene: TRBJ2-7
abundance: .
CDR3nt: TGTGCCAGCAGTGAAATCAGACAGGGGTACGAGCAGTACTTC
CDR3aa: CASSEIRQGYEQYF

v_gene: TRBV6-1
d_gene: .
j_gene: TRBJ1-3
abundance: .
CDR3nt: TGTGCCAGCAGTGGAAGATTTCAGACAGCGCCCTCTGGAAACACCATATATTTT
CDR3aa: CASSGRFQTAPSGNTIYF

v_gene: TRBV2
d_gene: TRBD1
j_gene: TRBJ1-1
abundance: once
CDR3nt: TGTGCCAGCAGGCAGGGGGCTCTAACTGAAGCTTTCTTT
CDR3aa: CASRQGALTEAFF

v_gene: TRBV2
d_gene: TRBD1
j_gene: TRBJ1-5
abundance: .
CDR3nt: TGTGCCAGCAATGCACAGGGGTTTAATCAGCCCCAGCATTTT
CDR3aa: CASNAQGFNQPQHF

v_gene: TRBV5-5
d_gene: .
j_gene: TRBJ1-2
abundance: .
CDR3nt: TGTGCCAGCAGCCCCACCGGACTCTTACGGGACTATGGCTACACCTTC
CDR3aa: CASSPTGLLRDYGYTF

v_gene: TRBV7-9
d_gene: TRBD1
j_gene: TRBJ2-5
abundance: .
CDR3nt: TGTTCCAGCAGCTTAGGTGGGACAGGGGGAGAGACCCAGTACTTC
CDR3aa: CSSSLGGTGGETQYF

v_gene: TRBV2
d_gene: TRBD2
j_gene: TRBJ2-7
abundance: .
CDR3nt: TGTGCCAGCAGTAAATGGAAAGCGGGAGGACGCGAGCAGTACTTC
CDR3aa: CASSKWKAGGREQYF

v_gene: TRBV18
d_gene: TRBD1
j_gene: TRBJ1-5
abundance: .
CDR3nt: TGTGCCAGCTCAGACAGGGATAGCAATCAGCCCCAGCATTTT
CDR3aa: CASSDRDSNQPQHF

v_gene: TRBV6-5
d_gene: .
j_gene: TRBJ1-4
abundance: .
CDR3nt: TGTGCCAGCAGCCGGGGATTTGGGAGTGAAAAACTGTTTTTT
CDR3aa: CASSRGFGSEKLFF

v_gene: TRBV20-1
d_gene: .
j_gene: TRBJ2-7
abundance: .
CDR3nt: TGCAGTGCCATAGGCGGGGTCGAGCAGTACTTC
CDR3aa: CSAIGGVEQYF

v_gene: TRBV19
d_gene: .
j_gene: TRBJ2-1
abundance: once
CDR3nt: TGTGCCAGTGGCCTCGGGGGCTCCTACAATGAGCAGTTCTTC
CDR3aa: CASGLGGSYNEQFF

v_gene: TRBV5-1
d_gene: TRBD1
j_gene: TRBJ1-1
abundance: .
CDR3nt: TGCGCCAGCAGACCCCGGGACAGGGGGACTGAAGCTTTCTTT
CDR3aa: CASRPRDRGTEAFF

v_gene: TRBV15
d_gene: .
j_gene: TRBJ2-2
abundance: .
CDR3nt: TGTGCCACCAGCAGGGACTTAACCGGGGAGCTGTTTTTT
CDR3aa: CATSRDLTGELFF

v_gene: TRBV2
d_gene: TRBD2
j_gene: TRBJ2-3
abundance: .
CDR3nt: TGTGCCAGCAGTGAACCCGCTAGCGGGGGGTCCGATACGCAGTATTTT
CDR3aa: CASSEPASGGSDTQYF

v_gene: TRBV7-8
d_gene: TRBD2
j_gene: TRBJ2-1
abundance: .
CDR3nt: TGTGCCAGCAGCTCAGCTATAGCGGGGGGCCCCAATGAGCAGTTCTTC
CDR3aa: CASSSAIAGGPNEQFF

v_gene: TRBV27
d_gene: .
j_gene: TRBJ1-5
abundance: .
CDR3nt: TGTGCCAGCAGACCCGGGATCTATAGCAATCAGCCCCAGCATTTT
CDR3aa: CASRPGIYSNQPQHF

v_gene: TRBV2
d_gene: .
j_gene: TRBJ2-2
abundance: few
CDR3nt: TGTGCCAGCAGTGTCGAAAGGGGCGTTACCGGGGAGCTGTTTTTT
CDR3aa: CASSVERGVTGELFF

v_gene: TRBV9
d_gene: .
j_gene: TRBJ2-7
abundance: .
CDR3nt: TGTGCCAGCAGCGTAGGGGGTTGGGAGGAGCAGTACTTC
CDR3aa: CASSVGGWEEQYF

v_gene: TRBV5-1
d_gene: TRBD1
j_gene: TRBJ2-1
abundance: once
CDR3nt: TGCGCCAGCAGCTTGCGACAGGGGAGGTGGTCCTACAATGAGCAGTTCTTC
CDR3aa: CASSLRQGRWSYNEQFF

v_gene: TRBV2
d_gene: TRBD2
j_gene: TRBJ2-5
abundance: .
CDR3nt: TGTGCCAGCAGTGATTTGACTAGCGGAAAAGAGACCCAGTACTTC
CDR3aa: CASSDLTSGKETQYF

v_gene: TRBV5-1
d_gene: .
j_gene: TRBJ2-7
abundance: few
CDR3nt: TGCGCCAGCAGTACGGGAACGGCCTACGAGCAGTACTTC
CDR3aa: CASSTGTAYEQYF